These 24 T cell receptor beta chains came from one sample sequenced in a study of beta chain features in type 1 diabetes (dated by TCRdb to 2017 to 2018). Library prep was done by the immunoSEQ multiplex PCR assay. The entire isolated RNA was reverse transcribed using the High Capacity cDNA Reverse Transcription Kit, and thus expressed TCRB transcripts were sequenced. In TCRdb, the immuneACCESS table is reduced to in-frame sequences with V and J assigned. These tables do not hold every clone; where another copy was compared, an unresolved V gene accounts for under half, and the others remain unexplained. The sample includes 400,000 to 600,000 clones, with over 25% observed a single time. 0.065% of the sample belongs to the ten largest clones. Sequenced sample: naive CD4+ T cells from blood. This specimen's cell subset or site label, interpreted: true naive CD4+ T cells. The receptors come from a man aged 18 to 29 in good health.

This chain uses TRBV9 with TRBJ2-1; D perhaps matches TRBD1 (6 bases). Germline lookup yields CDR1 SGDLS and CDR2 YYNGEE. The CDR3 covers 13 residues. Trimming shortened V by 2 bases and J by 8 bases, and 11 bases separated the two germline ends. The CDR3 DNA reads TGTGCCAGCAGCGTGGACAGCGTGTATGAGCAGTTCTTC. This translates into CASSVDSVYEQFF. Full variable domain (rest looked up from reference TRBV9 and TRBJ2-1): DSGVTQTPKHLITATGQRVTLRCSPRSGDLSVYWYQQSLDQGLQFLIQYYNGEERAKGNILERFSAQQFPDLHSELNLSSLELGDSALYFCASSVDSVYEQFFGPGTRLTVL.

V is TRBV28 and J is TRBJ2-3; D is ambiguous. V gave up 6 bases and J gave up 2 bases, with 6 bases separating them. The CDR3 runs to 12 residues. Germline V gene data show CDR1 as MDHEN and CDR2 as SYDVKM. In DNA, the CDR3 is TGTGCCAGCAGCATCAACACAGATACGCAGTATTTT. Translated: CASSINTDTQYF.

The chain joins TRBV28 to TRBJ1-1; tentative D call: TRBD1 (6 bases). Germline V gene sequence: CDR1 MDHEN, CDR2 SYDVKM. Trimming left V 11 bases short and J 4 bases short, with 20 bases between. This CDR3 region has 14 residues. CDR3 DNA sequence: TGTGCCGCAACCCGTGGGGGGCTAAGCACTGAAGCTTTCTTT. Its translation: CAATRGGLSTEAFF.

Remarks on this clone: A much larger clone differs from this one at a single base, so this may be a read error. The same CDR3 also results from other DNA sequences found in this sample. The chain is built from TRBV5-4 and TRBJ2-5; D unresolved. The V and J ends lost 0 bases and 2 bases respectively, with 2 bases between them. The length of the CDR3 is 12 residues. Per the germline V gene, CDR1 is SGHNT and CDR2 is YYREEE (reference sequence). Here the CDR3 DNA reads TGTGCCAGCAGCTTGGGTCAAGAGACCCAGTACTTC. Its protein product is CASSLGQETQYF.

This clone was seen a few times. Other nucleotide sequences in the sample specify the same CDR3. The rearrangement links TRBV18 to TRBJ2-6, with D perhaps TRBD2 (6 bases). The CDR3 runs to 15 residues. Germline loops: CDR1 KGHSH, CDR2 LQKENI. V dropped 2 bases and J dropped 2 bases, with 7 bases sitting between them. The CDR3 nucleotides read TGTGCCAGCTCACCAGGCGGGGCTGGGGCCAACGTCCTGACTTTC. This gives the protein CASSPGGAGANVLTF.

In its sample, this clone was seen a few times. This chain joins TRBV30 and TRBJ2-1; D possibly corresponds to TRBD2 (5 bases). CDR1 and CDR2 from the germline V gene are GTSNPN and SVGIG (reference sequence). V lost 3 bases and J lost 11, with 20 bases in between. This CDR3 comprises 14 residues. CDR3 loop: CAWRASGLGSQQFF. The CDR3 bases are TGTGCCTGGAGGGCATCAGGACTCGGTTCTCAGCAGTTCTTC.

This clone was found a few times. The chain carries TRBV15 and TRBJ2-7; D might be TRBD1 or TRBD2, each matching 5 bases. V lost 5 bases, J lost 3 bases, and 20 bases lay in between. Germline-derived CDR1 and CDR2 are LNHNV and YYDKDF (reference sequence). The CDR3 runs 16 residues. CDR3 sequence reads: CATSAHSRDGFYEQYF. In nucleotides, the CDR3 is TGTGCCACCAGCGCTCACTCCCGGGACGGATTCTACGAGCAGTACTTC.

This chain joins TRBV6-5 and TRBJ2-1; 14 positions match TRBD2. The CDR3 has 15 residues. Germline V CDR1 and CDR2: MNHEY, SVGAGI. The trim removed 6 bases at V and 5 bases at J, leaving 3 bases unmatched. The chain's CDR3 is CASRGTSGSNNEQFF. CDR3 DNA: TGTGCCAGCAGGGGGACTAGCGGGAGCAACAATGAGCAGTTCTTC.

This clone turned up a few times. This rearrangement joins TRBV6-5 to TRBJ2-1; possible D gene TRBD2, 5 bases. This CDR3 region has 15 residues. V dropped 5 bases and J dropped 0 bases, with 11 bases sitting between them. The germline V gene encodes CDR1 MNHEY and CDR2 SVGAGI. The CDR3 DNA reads TGTGCCAGCAGTCATAGGACTGGCTCCTACAATGAGCAGTTCTTC. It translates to CASSHRTGSYNEQFF.

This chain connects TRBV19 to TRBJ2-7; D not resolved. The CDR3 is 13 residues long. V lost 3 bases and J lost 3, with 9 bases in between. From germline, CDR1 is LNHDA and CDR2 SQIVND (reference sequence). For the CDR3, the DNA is TGTGCCAGTAGTATCGGAAGGGACTACGAGCAGTACTTC. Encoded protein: CASSIGRDYEQYF.

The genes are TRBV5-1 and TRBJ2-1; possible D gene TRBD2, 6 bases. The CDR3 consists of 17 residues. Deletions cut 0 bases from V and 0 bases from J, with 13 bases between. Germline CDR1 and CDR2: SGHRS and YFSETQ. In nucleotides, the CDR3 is TGCGCCAGCAGCTTGGACCCACGGGAGCGCTCCTACAATGAGCAGTTCTTC. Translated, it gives CASSLDPRERSYNEQFF.

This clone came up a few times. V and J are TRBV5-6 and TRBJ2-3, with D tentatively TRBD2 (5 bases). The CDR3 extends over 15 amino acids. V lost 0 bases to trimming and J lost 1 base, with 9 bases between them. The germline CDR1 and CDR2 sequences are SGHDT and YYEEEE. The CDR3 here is CASSLGTRRTDTQYF. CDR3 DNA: TGTGCCAGCAGCTTGGGCACTAGACGCACAGATACGCAGTATTTT.

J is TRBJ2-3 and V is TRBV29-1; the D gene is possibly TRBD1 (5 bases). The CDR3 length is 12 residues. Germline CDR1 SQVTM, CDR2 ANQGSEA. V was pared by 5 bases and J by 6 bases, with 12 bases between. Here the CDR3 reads CSVRAGYDTQYF. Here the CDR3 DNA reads TGCAGCGTTAGAGCAGGGTACGATACGCAGTATTTT.

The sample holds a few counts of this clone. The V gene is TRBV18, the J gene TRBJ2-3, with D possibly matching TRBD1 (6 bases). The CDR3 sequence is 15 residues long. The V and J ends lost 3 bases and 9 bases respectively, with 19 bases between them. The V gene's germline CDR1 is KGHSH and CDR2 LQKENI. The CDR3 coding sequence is TGTGCCAGCTCACCCTCCGGGACACCTAACTGGACGCAGTATTTT. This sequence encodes CASSPSGTPNWTQYF.

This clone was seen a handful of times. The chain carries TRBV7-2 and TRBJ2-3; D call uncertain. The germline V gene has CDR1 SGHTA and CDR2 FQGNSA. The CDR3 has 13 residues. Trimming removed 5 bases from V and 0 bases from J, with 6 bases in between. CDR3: CASSPPSTDTQYF. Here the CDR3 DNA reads TGTGCCAGCAGCCCCCCTAGCACAGATACGCAGTATTTT.

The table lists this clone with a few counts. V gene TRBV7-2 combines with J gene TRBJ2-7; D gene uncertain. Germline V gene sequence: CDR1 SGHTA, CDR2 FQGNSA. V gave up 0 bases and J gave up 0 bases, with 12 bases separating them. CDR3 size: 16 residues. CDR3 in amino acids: CASSLAWSPSSYEQYF. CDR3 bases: TGTGCCAGCAGCTTAGCGTGGAGTCCTAGCTCCTACGAGCAGTACTTC.

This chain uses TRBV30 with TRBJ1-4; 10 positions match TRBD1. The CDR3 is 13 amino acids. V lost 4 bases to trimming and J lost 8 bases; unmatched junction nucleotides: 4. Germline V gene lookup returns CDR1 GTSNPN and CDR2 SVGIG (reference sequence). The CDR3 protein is CAWKDRGTEKLFF. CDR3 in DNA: TGTGCCTGGAAGGACAGGGGGACGGAAAAACTGTTTTTT.

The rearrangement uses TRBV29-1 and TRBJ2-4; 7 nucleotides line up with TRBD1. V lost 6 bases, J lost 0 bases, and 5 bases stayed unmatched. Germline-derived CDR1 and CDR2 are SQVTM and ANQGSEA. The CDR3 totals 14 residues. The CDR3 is CSVRGYGAKNIQYF. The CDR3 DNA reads TGCAGCGTCAGGGGGTACGGAGCCAAAAACATTCAGTACTTC.

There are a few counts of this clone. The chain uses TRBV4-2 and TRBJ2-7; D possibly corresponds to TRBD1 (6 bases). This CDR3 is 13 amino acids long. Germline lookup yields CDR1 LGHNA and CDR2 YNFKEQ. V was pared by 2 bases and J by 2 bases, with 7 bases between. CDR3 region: CASSQNRAYEQYF. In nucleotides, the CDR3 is TGTGCCAGCAGCCAAAACAGGGCCTACGAGCAGTACTTC.

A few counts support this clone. The CDR3 region has the DNA TGTGCCAGCAGCTTCGACAGGGGGACTGTGACCCAGTACTTC. Protein: CASSFDRGTVTQYF. The chain has TRBV7-2 and TRBJ2-5, with TRBD1 matching 9 bases. The CDR3 is made up of 14 amino acids. The germline V gene encodes CDR1 SGHTA and CDR2 FQGNSA. The junction had 6 bases not matched to a gene; V was cut back by 3 bases and J by 7 bases. The variable domain in full, completed from reference TRBV7-2 and TRBJ2-5, reads GAGVSQSPSNKVTEKGKDVELRCDPISGHTALYWYRQSLGQGLEFLIYFQGNSAPDKSGLPSDRFSAERTGGSVSTLTIQRTQQEDSAVYLCASSFDRGTVTQYFGPGTRLLVL.

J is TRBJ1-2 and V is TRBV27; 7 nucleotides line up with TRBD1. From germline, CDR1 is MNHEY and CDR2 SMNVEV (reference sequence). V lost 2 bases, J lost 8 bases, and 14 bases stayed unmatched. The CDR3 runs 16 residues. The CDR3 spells CASSLAPTTGINGYTF. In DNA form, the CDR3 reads TGTGCCAGCAGTTTAGCTCCTACGACAGGGATCAACGGCTACACCTTC.

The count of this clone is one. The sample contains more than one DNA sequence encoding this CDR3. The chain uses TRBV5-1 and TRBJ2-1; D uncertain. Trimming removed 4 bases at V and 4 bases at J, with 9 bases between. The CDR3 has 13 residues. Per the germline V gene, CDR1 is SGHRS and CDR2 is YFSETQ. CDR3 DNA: TGCGCCAGCAGCCTCTTGGGTTACAATGAGCAGTTCTTC. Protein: CASSLLGYNEQFF.

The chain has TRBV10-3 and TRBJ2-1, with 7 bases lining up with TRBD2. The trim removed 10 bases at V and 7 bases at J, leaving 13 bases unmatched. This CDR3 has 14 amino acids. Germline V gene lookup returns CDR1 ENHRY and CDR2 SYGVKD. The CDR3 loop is CANSQRDQLNEQFF. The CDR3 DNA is TGTGCCAACTCTCAGCGGGATCAACTGAATGAGCAGTTCTTC.

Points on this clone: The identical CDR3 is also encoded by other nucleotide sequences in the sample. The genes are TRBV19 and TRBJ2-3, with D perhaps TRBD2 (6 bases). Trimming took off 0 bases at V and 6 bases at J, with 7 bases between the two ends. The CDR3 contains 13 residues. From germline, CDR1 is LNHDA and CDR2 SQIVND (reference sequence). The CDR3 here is CASSIDRGDTQYF. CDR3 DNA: TGTGCCAGTAGTATAGATCGGGGGGATACGCAGTATTTT.